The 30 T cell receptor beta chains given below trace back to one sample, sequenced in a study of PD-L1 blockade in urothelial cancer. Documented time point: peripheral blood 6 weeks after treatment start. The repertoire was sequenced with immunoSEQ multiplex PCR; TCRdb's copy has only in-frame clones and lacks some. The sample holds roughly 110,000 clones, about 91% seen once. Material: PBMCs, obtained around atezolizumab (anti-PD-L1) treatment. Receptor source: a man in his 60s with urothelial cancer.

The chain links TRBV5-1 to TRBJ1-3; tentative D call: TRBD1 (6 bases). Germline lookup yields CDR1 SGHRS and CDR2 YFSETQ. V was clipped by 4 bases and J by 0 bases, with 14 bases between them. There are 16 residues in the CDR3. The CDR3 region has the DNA TGCGCCAGCAGCCTACAGCAGACAGGCTCTGGAAACACCATATATTTT. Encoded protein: CASSLQQTGSGNTIYF.

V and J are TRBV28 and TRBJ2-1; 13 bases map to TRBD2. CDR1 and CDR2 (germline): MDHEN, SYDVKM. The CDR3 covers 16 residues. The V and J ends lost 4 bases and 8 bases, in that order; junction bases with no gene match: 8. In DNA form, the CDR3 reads TGTGCCAGCAGTTCTGCCGGGACTAGCGGGAATGATGAGCAGTTCTTC. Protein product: CASSSAGTSGNDEQFF. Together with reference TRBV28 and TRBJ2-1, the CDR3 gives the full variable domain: DVKVTQSSRYLVKRTGEKVFLECVQDMDHENMFWYRQDPGLGLRLIYFSYDVKMKEKGDIPEGYSVSREKKERFSLILESASTNQTSMYLCASSSAGTSGNDEQFFGPGTRLTVL.

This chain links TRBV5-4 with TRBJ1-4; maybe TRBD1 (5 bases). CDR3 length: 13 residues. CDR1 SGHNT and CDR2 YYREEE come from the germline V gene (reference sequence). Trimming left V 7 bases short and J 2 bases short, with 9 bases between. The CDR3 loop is CASLTGTNEKLFF. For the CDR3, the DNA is TGTGCCAGCCTAACAGGCACTAATGAAAAACTGTTTTTT.

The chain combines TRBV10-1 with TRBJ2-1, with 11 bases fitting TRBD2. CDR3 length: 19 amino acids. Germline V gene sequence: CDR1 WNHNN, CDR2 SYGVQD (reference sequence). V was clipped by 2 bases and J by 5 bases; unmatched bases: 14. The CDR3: CASSERSSGGINLNNEQFF. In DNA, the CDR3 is TGCGCCAGCAGTGAGCGCTCTAGCGGGGGGATTAATCTTAACAATGAGCAGTTCTTC.

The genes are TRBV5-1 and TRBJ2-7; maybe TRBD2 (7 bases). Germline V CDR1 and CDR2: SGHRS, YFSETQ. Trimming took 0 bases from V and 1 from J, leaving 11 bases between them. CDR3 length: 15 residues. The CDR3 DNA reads TGCGCCAGCAGCTTGGGAGGGGGGGGATCCTACGAGCAGTACTTC. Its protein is CASSLGGGGSYEQYF.

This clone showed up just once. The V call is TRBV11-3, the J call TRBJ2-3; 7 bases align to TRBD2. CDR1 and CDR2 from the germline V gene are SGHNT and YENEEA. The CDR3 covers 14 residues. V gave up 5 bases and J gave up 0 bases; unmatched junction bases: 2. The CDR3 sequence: CASSRGGSTDTQYF. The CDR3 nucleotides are TGTGCCAGCAGCCGCGGGGGTAGCACAGATACGCAGTATTTT.

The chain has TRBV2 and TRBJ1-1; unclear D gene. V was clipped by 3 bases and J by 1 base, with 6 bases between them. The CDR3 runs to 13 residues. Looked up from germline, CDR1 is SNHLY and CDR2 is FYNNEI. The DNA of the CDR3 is TGTGCCAGCAGTGACGAGCAGAACACTGAAGCTTTCTTT. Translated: CASSDEQNTEAFF.

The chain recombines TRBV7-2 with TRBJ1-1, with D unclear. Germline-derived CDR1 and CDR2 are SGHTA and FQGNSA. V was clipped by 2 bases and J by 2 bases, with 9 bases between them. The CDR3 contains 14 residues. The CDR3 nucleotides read TGTGCCAGCAGCTTAATGGGCGAAAACACTGAAGCTTTCTTT. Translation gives CASSLMGENTEAFF. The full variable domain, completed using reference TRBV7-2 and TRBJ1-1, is GAGVSQSPSNKVTEKGKDVELRCDPISGHTALYWYRQSLGQGLEFLIYFQGNSAPDKSGLPSDRFSAERTGGSVSTLTIQRTQQEDSAVYLCASSLMGENTEAFFGQGTRLTVV.

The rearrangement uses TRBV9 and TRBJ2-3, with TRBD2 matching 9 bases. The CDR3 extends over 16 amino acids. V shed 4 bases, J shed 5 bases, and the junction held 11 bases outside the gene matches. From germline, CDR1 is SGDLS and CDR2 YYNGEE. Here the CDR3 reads CASSSRGGGTGDTQYF. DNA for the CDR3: TGTGCCAGCAGCTCCCGCGGGGGGGGGACGGGAGATACGCAGTATTTT.

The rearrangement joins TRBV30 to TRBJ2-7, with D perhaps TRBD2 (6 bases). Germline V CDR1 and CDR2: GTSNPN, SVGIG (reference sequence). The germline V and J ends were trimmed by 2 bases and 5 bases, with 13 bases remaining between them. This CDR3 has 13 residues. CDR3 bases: TGTGCCTGGAGTTCGACTAGTTCCCACGAGCAGTACTTC. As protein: CAWSSTSSHEQYF. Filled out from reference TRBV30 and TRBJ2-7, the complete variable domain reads SQTIHQWPATLVQPVGSPLSLECTVEGTSNPNLYWYRQAAGRGLQLLFYSVGIGQISSEVPQNLSASRPQDRQFILSSKKLLLSDSGFYLCAWSSTSSHEQYFGPGTRLTVT.

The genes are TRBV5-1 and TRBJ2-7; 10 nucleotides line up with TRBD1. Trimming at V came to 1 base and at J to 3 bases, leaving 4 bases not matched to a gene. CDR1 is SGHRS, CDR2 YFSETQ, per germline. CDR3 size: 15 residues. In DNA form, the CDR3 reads TGCGCCAGCAGCTTGACCGGGACAGGGGACTACGAGCAGTACTTC. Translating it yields CASSLTGTGDYEQYF.

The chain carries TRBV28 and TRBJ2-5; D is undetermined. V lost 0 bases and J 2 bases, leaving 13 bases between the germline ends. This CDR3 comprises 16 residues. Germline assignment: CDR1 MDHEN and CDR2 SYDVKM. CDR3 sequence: CASSLWEPLAQETQYF. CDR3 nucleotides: TGTGCCAGCAGTTTATGGGAGCCCCTCGCTCAAGAGACCCAGTACTTC.

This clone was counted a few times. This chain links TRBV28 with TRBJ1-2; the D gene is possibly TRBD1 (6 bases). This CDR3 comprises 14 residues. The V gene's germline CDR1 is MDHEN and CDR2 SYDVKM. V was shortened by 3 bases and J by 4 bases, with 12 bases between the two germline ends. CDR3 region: CASSFVGGGYGYTF. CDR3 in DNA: TGTGCCAGCAGTTTTGTAGGGGGTGGCTATGGCTACACCTTC.

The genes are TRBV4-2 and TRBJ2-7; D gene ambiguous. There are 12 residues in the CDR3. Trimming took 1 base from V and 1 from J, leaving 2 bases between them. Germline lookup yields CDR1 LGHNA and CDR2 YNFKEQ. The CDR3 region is CASSQASYEQYF. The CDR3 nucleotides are TGTGCCAGCAGCCAAGCTTCCTACGAGCAGTACTTC.

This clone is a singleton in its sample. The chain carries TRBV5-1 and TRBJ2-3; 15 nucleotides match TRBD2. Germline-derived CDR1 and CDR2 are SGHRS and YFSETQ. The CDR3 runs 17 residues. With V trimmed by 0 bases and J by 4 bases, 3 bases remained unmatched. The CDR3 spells CASSLGGLAGGPDTQYF. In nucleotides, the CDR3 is TGCGCCAGCAGCTTGGGAGGACTAGCGGGGGGGCCAGATACGCAGTATTTT.

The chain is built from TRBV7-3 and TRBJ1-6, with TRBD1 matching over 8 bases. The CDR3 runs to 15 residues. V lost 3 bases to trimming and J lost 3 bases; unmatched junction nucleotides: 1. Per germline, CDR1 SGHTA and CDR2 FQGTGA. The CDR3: CASSFGTGYNSPLHF. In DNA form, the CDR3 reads TGTGCCAGCAGCTTCGGGACAGGCTATAATTCACCCCTCCACTTT.

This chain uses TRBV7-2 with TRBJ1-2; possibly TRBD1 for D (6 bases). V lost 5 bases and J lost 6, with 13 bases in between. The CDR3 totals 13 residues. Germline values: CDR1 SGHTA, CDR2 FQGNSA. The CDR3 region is CASSPTGRDGYTF. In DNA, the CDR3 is TGTGCCAGCAGCCCGACAGGCAGAGATGGCTACACCTTC.

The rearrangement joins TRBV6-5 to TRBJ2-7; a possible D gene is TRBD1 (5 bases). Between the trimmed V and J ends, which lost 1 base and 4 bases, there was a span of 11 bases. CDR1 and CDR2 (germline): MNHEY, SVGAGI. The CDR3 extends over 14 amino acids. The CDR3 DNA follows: TGTGCCAGCAGTTACTTTCAGGGTAGTTACGAGCAGTACTTC. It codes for CASSYFQGSYEQYF.

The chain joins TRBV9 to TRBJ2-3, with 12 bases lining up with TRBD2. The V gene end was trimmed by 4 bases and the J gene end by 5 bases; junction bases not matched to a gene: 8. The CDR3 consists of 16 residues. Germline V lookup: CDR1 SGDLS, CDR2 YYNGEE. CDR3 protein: CASSPGLAGTLDTQYF. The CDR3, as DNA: TGTGCCAGCAGCCCCGGACTAGCGGGAACTTTAGATACGCAGTATTTT.

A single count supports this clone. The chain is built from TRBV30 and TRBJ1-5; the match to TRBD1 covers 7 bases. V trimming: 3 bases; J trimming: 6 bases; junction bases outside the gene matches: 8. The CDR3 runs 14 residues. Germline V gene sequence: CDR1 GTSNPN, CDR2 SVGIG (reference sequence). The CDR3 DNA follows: TGTGCCTGGAGCGAGGGGGCGTTAAGTCAGCCCCAGCATTTT. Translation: CAWSEGALSQPQHF.

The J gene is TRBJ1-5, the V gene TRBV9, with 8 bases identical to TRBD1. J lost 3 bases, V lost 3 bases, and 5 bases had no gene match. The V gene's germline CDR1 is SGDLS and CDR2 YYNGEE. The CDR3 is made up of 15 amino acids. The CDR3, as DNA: TGTGCCAGCAGCGCGACAGGGGATTCCAATCAGCCCCAGCATTTT. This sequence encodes CASSATGDSNQPQHF. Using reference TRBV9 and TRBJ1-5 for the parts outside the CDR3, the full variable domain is DSGVTQTPKHLITATGQRVTLRCSPRSGDLSVYWYQQSLDQGLQFLIQYYNGEERAKGNILERFSAQQFPDLHSELNLSSLELGDSALYFCASSATGDSNQPQHFGDGTRLSIL.

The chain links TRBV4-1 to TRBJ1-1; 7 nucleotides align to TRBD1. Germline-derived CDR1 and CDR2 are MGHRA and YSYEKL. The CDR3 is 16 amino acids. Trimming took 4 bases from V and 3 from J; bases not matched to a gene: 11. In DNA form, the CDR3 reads TGCGCCAGCAGCCCCTTCCCGGGACAGTATTACACTGAAGCTTTCTTT. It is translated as CASSPFPGQYYTEAFF.

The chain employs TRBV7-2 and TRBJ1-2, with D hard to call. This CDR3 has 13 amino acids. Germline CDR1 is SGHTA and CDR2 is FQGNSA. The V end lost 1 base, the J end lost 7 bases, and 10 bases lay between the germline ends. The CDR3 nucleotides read TGTGCCAGCAGCTTAGATGGGGAGCTTGGCTACACCTTC. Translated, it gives CASSLDGELGYTF.

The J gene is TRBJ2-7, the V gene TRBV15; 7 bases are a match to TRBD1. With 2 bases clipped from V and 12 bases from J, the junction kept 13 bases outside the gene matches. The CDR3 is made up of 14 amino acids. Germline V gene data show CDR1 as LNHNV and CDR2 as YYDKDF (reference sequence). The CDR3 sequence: CATSRFTGTEERYF. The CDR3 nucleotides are TGTGCCACCAGCAGATTCACCGGGACAGAAGAAAGGTACTTC.

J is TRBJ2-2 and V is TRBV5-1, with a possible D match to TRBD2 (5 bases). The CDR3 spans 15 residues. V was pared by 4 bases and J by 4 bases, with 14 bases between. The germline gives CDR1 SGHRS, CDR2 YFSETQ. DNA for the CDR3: TGCGCCAGCAGCCCCCAGACTACCTCCACCGGGGAGCTGTTTTTT. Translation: CASSPQTTSTGELFF.

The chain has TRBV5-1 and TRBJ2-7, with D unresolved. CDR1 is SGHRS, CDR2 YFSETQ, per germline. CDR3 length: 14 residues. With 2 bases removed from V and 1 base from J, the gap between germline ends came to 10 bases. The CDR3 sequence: CASSFQARSYEQYF. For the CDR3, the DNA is TGCGCCAGCAGCTTTCAGGCCCGTTCCTACGAGCAGTACTTC.

CDR3 DNA sequence: TGCGCCAGCAGCCAAACGGGTCCGGGTAGCGGGGGGTGGGAGACCCAGTACTTC. Its translation is CASSQTGPGSGGWETQYF. The chain joins TRBV4-3 to TRBJ2-5; TRBD2 agrees at 10 bases. Trimming took 2 bases from V and 5 from J; bases not matched to a gene: 14. The CDR3 is made up of 18 amino acids. Per germline, CDR1 LGHNA and CDR2 YSLEER.

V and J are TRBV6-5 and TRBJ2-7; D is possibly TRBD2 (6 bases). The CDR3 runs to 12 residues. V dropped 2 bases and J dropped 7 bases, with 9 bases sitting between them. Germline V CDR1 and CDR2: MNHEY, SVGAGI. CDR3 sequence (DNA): TGTGCCAGCAGTTACGTAGGGAGGGAGCAGTACTTC. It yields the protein CASSYVGREQYF.

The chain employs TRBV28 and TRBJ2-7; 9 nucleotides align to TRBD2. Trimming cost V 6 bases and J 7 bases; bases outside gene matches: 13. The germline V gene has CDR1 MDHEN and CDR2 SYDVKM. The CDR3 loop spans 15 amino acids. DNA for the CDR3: TGTGCCAGCAGCCTCCGGTTGGGCGGGAGGGTGGAGCAGTACTTC. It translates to CASSLRLGGRVEQYF.

The CDR3 region is CASSPRLAAQETQYF. The DNA for the CDR3 is TGTGCCAGCAGCCCCCGACTAGCGGCACAAGAGACCCAGTACTTC. The chain joins TRBV7-6 to TRBJ2-5, with 9 bases that match TRBD2. The CDR3 sequence is 15 residues long. V gave up 5 bases and J gave up 2 bases; unmatched junction bases: 6. Germline V gene lookup returns CDR1 SGHVS and CDR2 FNYEAQ.